This TCR beta chain is drawn from a study of blood T cell repertoires in COVID-19. Looked up from germline, CDR1 is LNHDA and CDR2 is SQIVND (reference sequence). Between the trimmed V and J ends, which lost 5 bases and 1 base, there was a span of 27 bases. The CDR3 covers 19 residues. The repertoire was sequenced with immunoSEQ multiplex PCR; TCRdb's copy has only in-frame clones and lacks some. The sample holds about 120,000 clones, 86% seen once. What was sequenced was peripheral blood. The sequence was collected from a man between 40 and 49 years old with acute or convalescent COVID-19. The V and J genes are TRBV19 and TRBJ2-7, with D unresolved. The CDR3 spells CASSLTYTPGTTESYEQYF. CDR3 bases: TGTGCCAGTAGTCTTACCTATACCCCGGGTACCACTGAATCCTACGAGCAGTACTTC. The full variable domain, in which reference TRBV19 and TRBJ2-7 provide the parts outside the CDR3, is DGGITQSPKYLFRKEGQNVTLSCEQNLNHDAMYWYRQDPGQGLRLIYYSQIVNDFQKGDIAEGYSVSREKKESFPLTVTSAQKNPTAFYLCASSLTYTPGTTESYEQYFGPGTRLTVT.